This T cell receptor beta chain was identified during a study of blood T cell repertoires in COVID-19. Background on the study: In each case, the material was cDNA or gDNA derived from T cells, B-cell-depleted T cells, or PBMCs.

The sample holds one count of this clone. Germline CDR1 reads SGHTA; CDR2 reads FQGNSA. CDR3 length: 18 residues. Trimming removed 3 bases from V and 4 bases from J; junction bases left unmatched: 16. Assay: immunoSEQ multiplex PCR; the TCRdb copy retains only in-frame clones and omits some. The profile shows 200,000 to 250,000 clones, 85% to 90% of them singletons. This chain joins TRBV7-2 and TRBJ2-3, with TRBD2 matching 7 bases. Source material: peripheral blood. The receptor was isolated from a woman aged 45-65 years with acute or convalescent COVID-19. In DNA, the CDR3 is TGTGCCAGCAGCTTCCCTAGGAGGCCGGGGGGTAGGGCAGATACGCAGTATTTT. Translation gives CASSFPRRPGGRADTQYF.